This T cell receptor (beta chain) comes out of a study of blood T cell repertoires in COVID-19. Study-level information: From T cells, B-cell-depleted T cells, or PBMCs came the material, which was cDNA or gDNA.

Repertoires were generated with immunoSEQ multiplex PCR, while TCRdb's copy carries only in-frame clones and drops some. The sample includes 19,000 or so clones, 85% seen only once; the top ten take more than 55%. Germline CDR1 and CDR2: MNHEY and SMNVEV (reference sequence). Trimming left V 7 bases short and J 4 bases short, with 14 bases between. There are 14 residues in the CDR3. V usage is TRBV27 and J usage is TRBJ1-5; a possible D gene is TRBD1 (5 bases). The sequenced sample consisted of peripheral blood. The sequence was obtained from an elderly man with acute or convalescent COVID-19. CDR3 in DNA: TGTGCCAGCAAGTTAGCAGGGCTAAATCAGCCCCAGCATTTT. Protein product: CASKLAGLNQPQHF.